This TCR beta chain comes out of a study of OX40 agonist ivuxolimab in advanced cancers. Trimming cost V 3 bases and J 7 bases, with 10 bases left between them. Germline V gene data show CDR1 as SGDLS and CDR2 as YYNGEE. This CDR3 spans 12 amino acids. Measured with immunoSEQ multiplex PCR; TCRdb has only the in-frame clones, and not every one. The sample lists roughly 46,000 clones, about nine tenths seen once, with roughly 12% in the top ten. To note about this clone: The target antigen is unknown.

Study findings and constraints: At doses 0.1 to 3.0 mg/kg, CD4+ and CD8+ clones expanded.

The timepoints at which blood was sampled were baseline, cycle 4 day 1, and cycle 7 day 1. The rearrangement uses TRBV9 and TRBJ1-2; D remains unclear. The receptor comes from an adult with an advanced solid tumor such as melanoma, head and neck, liver or kidney cancer. The sequenced sample was CD4+ or CD8+ T cells sorted from blood, obtained in a trial of the OX40 agonist ivuxolimab. As DNA, the CDR3 is TGTGCCAGCAGCGCCGACGATGCTGGCTACACCTTC. This gives the protein CASSADDAGYTF.